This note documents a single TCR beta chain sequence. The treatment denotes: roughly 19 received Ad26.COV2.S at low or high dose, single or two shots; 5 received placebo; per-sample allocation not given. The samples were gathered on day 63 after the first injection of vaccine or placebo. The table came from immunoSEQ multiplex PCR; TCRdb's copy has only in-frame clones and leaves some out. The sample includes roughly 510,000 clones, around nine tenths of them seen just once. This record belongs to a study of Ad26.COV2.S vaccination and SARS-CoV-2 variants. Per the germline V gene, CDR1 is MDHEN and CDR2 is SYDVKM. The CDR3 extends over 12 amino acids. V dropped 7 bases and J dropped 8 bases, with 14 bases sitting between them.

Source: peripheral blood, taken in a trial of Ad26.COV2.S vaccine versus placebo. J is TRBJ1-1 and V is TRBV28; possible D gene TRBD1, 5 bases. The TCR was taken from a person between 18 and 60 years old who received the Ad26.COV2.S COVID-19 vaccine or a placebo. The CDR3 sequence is CASNVQGREAFF. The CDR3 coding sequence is TGTGCCAGCAACGTTCAGGGAAGAGAAGCTTTCTTT.